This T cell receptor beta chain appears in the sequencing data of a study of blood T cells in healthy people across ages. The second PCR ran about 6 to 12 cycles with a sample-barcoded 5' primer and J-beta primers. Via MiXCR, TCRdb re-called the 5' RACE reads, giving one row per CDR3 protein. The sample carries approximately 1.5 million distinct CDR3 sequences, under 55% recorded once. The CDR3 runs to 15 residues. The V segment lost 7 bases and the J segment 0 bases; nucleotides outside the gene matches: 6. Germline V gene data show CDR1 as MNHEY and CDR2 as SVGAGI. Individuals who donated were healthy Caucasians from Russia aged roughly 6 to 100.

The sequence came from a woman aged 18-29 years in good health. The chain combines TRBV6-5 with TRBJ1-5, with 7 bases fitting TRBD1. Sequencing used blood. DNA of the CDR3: TGTGCCAGCACCCCAGGGGGGAATAGCAATCAGCCCCAGCATTTT. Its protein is CASTPGGNSNQPQHF.